Presented here are 30 T cell receptor beta chains from one specimen sequenced in a study of technical replicates of blood from several donors. This table comes from immunoSEQ multiplex PCR, and its TCRdb copy is limited to in-frame clones, with some not included. The repertoire holds 50,000 to 70,000 clones, with 93% as singletons. Source material: PBMCs. Receptors were obtained from a human donor in good health. Some clones in this sample may be carry-over from other donors' samples.

CDR3 in DNA: TGTGCCAGCACCCCGGGACTAGCGGGACTGTACGAGCAGTACTTC. Amino acids: CASTPGLAGLYEQYF. The chain uses TRBV18 and TRBJ2-7; 13 bases map to TRBD2. From germline, CDR1 is KGHSH and CDR2 LQKENI. This CDR3 comprises 15 residues. Trimming at V came to 8 bases and at J to 4 bases, leaving 8 bases not matched to a gene. Complete variable domain (other parts from reference TRBV18 and TRBJ2-7): NAGVMQNPRHLVRRRGQEARLRCSPMKGHSHVYWYRQLPEEGLKFMVYLQKENIIDESGMPKERFSAEFPKEGPSILRIQQVVRGDSAAYFCASTPGLAGLYEQYFGPGTRLTVT.

The chain links TRBV30 to TRBJ2-6, with 9 bases fitting TRBD2. Trimming took 3 bases from V and 0 from J; bases not matched to a gene: 6. The CDR3 consists of 17 residues. Germline V gene sequence: CDR1 GTSNPN, CDR2 SVGIG (reference sequence). CDR3: CAWRELAGLSGANVLTF. The CDR3 DNA is TGTGCCTGGAGAGAACTAGCGGGTCTCTCTGGGGCCAACGTCCTGACTTTC.

The CDR3 sequence: CASSEALAGGPDTQYF. The CDR3 DNA is TGTGCCAGCAGTGAAGCGCTAGCGGGAGGGCCAGATACGCAGTATTTT. The chain recombines TRBV6-1 with TRBJ2-3, with 12 bases matching TRBD2. The V gene end was trimmed by 0 bases and the J gene end by 4 bases; junction bases not matched to a gene: 2. Germline-derived CDR1 and CDR2 are MNHNS and SASEGT. This CDR3 has 16 amino acids.

This chain's CDR3 is CASSIQGAIGDEQFF. CDR3 sequence (DNA): TGTGCCAGCAGTATACAGGGGGCCATAGGGGATGAGCAGTTCTTC. This rearrangement joins TRBV6-4 to TRBJ2-1; 9 nucleotides agree with TRBD1. J was trimmed by 8 bases and V by 5 bases; bases with no gene match: 10. This CDR3 contains 15 residues. The germline CDR1 and CDR2 sequences are MRHNA and SNTAGT.

The genes are TRBV10-3 and TRBJ2-5; 16 positions match TRBD2. In germline, CDR1 is ENHRY, CDR2 SYGVKD. The CDR3 has 16 amino acids. The ends lost 7 bases at V and 2 bases at J; junction bases unmatched: 4. The chain's CDR3 is CAITSGLAGGQETQYF. CDR3 coding DNA: TGTGCCATCACTTCGGGACTAGCGGGGGGGCAAGAGACCCAGTACTTC.

V gene TRBV7-9 combines with J gene TRBJ2-1, with TRBD2 matching over 15 bases. The CDR3 consists of 16 residues. V was pared by 5 bases and J by 4 bases, with 3 bases of the junction left unmatched. Per the germline V gene, CDR1 is SEHNR and CDR2 is FQNEAQ (reference sequence). As DNA, the CDR3 is TGTGCCAGCAGCCGGACTAGCGGGGGGGCTTACAATGAGCAGTTCTTC. This encodes CASSRTSGGAYNEQFF.

The rearrangement links TRBV5-1 to TRBJ2-3; 8 bases align to TRBD2. Germline CDR1 and CDR2: SGHRS and YFSETQ. CDR3 size: 15 residues. V was pared by 2 bases and J by 6 bases, with 8 bases of the junction left unmatched. Here the CDR3 DNA reads TGCGCCAGCAGCTTACCGGGACTAGAATCGGATACGCAGTATTTT. Encoded protein: CASSLPGLESDTQYF.

The J gene is TRBJ1-1, the V gene TRBV6-1, with TRBD1 as a possible D gene (6 bases). The CDR3 covers 12 residues. The V gene's germline CDR1 is MNHNS and CDR2 SASEGT. V lost 6 bases and J 7 bases, leaving 12 bases between the germline ends. CDR3 sequence (DNA): TGTGCCAGCAGCCGTTCACAGGGTGAAGCTTTCTTT. It yields the protein CASSRSQGEAFF.

Only one count was recorded for this clone. The rearrangement links TRBV29-1 to TRBJ2-1, with 9 bases lining up with TRBD1. This CDR3 has 12 amino acids. After removal of 0 bases from V and 15 bases from J, the junction contained 6 bases not matched to a gene. In germline, CDR1 is SQVTM, CDR2 ANQGSEA. The CDR3 protein is CSVEDETGGVFF. The CDR3 region has the DNA TGCAGCGTTGAAGATGAAACAGGGGGCGTGTTCTTC.

A few counts support this clone. The rearrangement uses TRBV6-1 and TRBJ2-5; 12 bases are shared with TRBD2. This CDR3 has 15 amino acids. Trimming at V came to 3 bases and at J to 5 bases, leaving 4 bases not matched to a gene. Germline V gene sequence: CDR1 MNHNS, CDR2 SASEGT. CDR3 amino acids: CASSDLAGGQETQYF. DNA of the CDR3: TGTGCCAGCAGTGACCTAGCGGGGGGGCAGGAGACCCAGTACTTC.

The V call is TRBV2, the J call TRBJ2-7; 13 nucleotides agree with TRBD2. Looked up from germline, CDR1 is SNHLY and CDR2 is FYNNEI. This CDR3 is 14 amino acids long. J lost 4 bases, V lost 10 bases, and 7 bases had no gene match. CDR3 loop: CATKTSGGSYEQYF. In DNA form, the CDR3 reads TGTGCCACAAAGACTAGCGGGGGGTCTTACGAGCAGTACTTC.

This chain uses TRBV2 with TRBJ2-2; the match to TRBD1 covers 9 bases. In germline, CDR1 is SNHLY, CDR2 FYNNEI. J gave up 0 bases and V 6 bases, and 5 bases lay outside the gene matches. The CDR3 loop spans 16 amino acids. CDR3 sequence (DNA): TGTGCCAGCAGCGGAGGGGACAGGGCGAACACCGGGGAGCTGTTTTTT. Its translation is CASSGGDRANTGELFF.

V and J are TRBV11-2 and TRBJ1-5, with 7 bases lining up with TRBD1. CDR1 and CDR2 (germline): SGHAT, FQNNGV. V shed 5 bases and J 5 bases; nucleotides not matched to a gene: 9. The CDR3 covers 15 residues. CDR3 protein: CASSPVTGVDQPQHF. CDR3 DNA: TGTGCCAGCAGCCCCGTTACAGGGGTGGATCAGCCCCAGCATTTT.

The gene calls are TRBV4-1 and TRBJ1-5, with D perhaps matching TRBD1 (5 bases). The germline V and J ends were trimmed by 0 bases and 4 bases, with 16 bases remaining between them. Germline CDR1 is MGHRA and CDR2 is YSYEKL. CDR3 length: 17 amino acids. CDR3: CASSQDRQGGPNQPQHF. For the CDR3, the DNA is TGCGCCAGCAGCCAAGACCGCCAGGGTGGGCCGAATCAGCCCCAGCATTTT.

This clone was counted a single time. The rearrangement uses TRBV27 and TRBJ1-2; D remains ambiguous. Trimming stripped 5 bases from V and 3 bases from J, with 25 bases between. Germline V gene lookup returns CDR1 MNHEY and CDR2 SMNVEV (reference sequence). The CDR3 runs 18 residues. For the CDR3, the DNA is TGTGCCAGCAGTGGACTCCGGTTTGTGGGCCGAATTGACTATGGCTACACCTTC. Amino acids: CASSGLRFVGRIDYGYTF.

The gene calls are TRBV6-5 and TRBJ2-1, with 11 bases that match TRBD2. The ends lost 0 bases at V and 6 bases at J; junction bases unmatched: 4. Germline V gene sequence: CDR1 MNHEY, CDR2 SVGAGI. The CDR3 spans 16 residues. CDR3 sequence: CASSYSISGGGNEQFF. Here the CDR3 DNA reads TGTGCCAGCAGTTACTCAATTAGCGGGGGGGGCAATGAGCAGTTCTTC.

The rearrangement uses TRBV5-6 and TRBJ1-1; no clear D gene. CDR1 SGHDT and CDR2 YYEEEE come from the germline V gene. Trimming pared 1 base from V and 6 bases from J, leaving 10 bases between. The CDR3 is 13 amino acids. The CDR3 DNA reads as TGTGCCAGCAGCTTGCGGGAGGCACCTGAAGCTTTCTTT. Translated, it gives CASSLREAPEAFF.

J is TRBJ2-1 and V is TRBV10-3; D may be TRBD2 (5 bases). The CDR3 spans 14 residues. Germline V gives CDR1 ENHRY, CDR2 SYGVKD. The V gene lost 5 bases and the J gene lost 3 bases, with 11 bases spanning the gap. CDR3 residues: CAISRGGLYNEQFF. The CDR3 DNA reads as TGTGCCATCAGTCGCGGAGGACTCTACAATGAGCAGTTCTTC.

The gene calls are TRBV5-1 and TRBJ2-2; D perhaps matches TRBD1 (6 bases). This CDR3 region has 16 residues. V dropped 1 base and J dropped 6 bases, with 16 bases sitting between them. The germline V gene has CDR1 SGHRS and CDR2 YFSETQ. CDR3 loop: CASSLNWGQGAGELFF. The CDR3 region has the DNA TGCGCCAGCAGCTTGAATTGGGGGCAGGGAGCCGGGGAGCTGTTTTTT.

The chain employs TRBV6-1 and TRBJ1-5; D gene ambiguous. The ends were cut back, 1 base at V and 0 bases at J, with 10 bases in the middle. Germline CDR1 reads MNHNS; CDR2 reads SASEGT. The CDR3 length is 16 residues. CDR3 sequence (DNA): TGTGCCAGCAGTGAAGTTAGCGGCGTTAGCAATCAGCCCCAGCATTTT. It yields the protein CASSEVSGVSNQPQHF.

The chain employs TRBV4-2 and TRBJ1-2; a weak D match, TRBD1 (5 bases). The CDR3 is 13 residues long. Germline loops: CDR1 LGHNA, CDR2 YNFKEQ. The V and J ends lost 3 bases and 6 bases respectively, with 11 bases between them. The CDR3 DNA sequence: TGTGCCAGCAGCCAGGGGGGGGGAGATGGCTACACCTTC. This encodes CASSQGGGDGYTF.

CDR3 in DNA: TGTGCCAGCAGCTCAATAGCGGGACTGAATGAGCAGTTCTTC. Protein product: CASSSIAGLNEQFF. The chain couples TRBV7-6 to TRBJ2-1, with 8 bases identical to TRBD2. This CDR3 comprises 14 residues. Per the germline V gene, CDR1 is SGHVS and CDR2 is FNYEAQ. The ends lost 4 bases at V and 7 bases at J; junction bases unmatched: 6.

A few counts support this clone. This chain connects TRBV6-5 to TRBJ1-1; D is uncertain. Germline V gene lookup returns CDR1 MNHEY and CDR2 SVGAGI. V shed 2 bases and J shed 5 bases, with 9 bases lying between them. CDR3 length: 13 amino acids. CDR3 coding DNA: TGTGCCAGCAGTTACACGACGCGGACTGAAGCTTTCTTT. This sequence encodes CASSYTTRTEAFF.

The gene calls are TRBV7-9 and TRBJ2-7, with D tentatively TRBD1 (5 bases). Between the trimmed V and J ends, which lost 3 bases and 3 bases, there was a span of 12 bases. Per germline, CDR1 SEHNR and CDR2 FQNEAQ (reference sequence). This CDR3 is built from 14 residues. The CDR3, as DNA: TGTGCCAGCAGCTTCCAGGGAATAATCTACGAGCAGTACTTC. Translating gives CASSFQGIIYEQYF.

This sequence joins TRBV11-3 and TRBJ1-1; a weak D match, TRBD1 (5 bases). The CDR3 covers 14 residues. In germline, CDR1 is SGHNT, CDR2 YENEEA. Trimming cost V 0 bases and J 3 bases, with 8 bases left between them. The DNA for the CDR3 is TGTGCCAGCAGCTTAGAGGGGGACTACACTGAAGCTTTCTTT. It is translated as CASSLEGDYTEAFF.

The chain links TRBV11-2 to TRBJ1-4; D perhaps matches TRBD1 (6 bases). This CDR3 region has 14 residues. V lost 5 bases, J lost 8 bases, and 15 bases lay in between. Germline values: CDR1 SGHAT, CDR2 FQNNGV. The CDR3 sequence is CASSPSGVREKLFF. In DNA form, the CDR3 reads TGTGCCAGCAGCCCATCAGGGGTGCGGGAAAAACTGTTTTTT.

The V gene is TRBV19, the J gene TRBJ2-1; TRBD2 aligns across 8 bases. CDR1 is LNHDA and CDR2 is SQIVND in the germline V gene (reference sequence). The CDR3 runs 14 residues. V dropped 4 bases and J dropped 5; count of bases not matched to a gene: 4. The CDR3 DNA reads as TGTGCCAGTAGTAGCGGGGGGATTAACAATGAGCAGTTCTTC. As protein: CASSSGGINNEQFF.

The gene calls are TRBV11-2 and TRBJ2-1; 10 nucleotides match TRBD2. Germline V gene lookup returns CDR1 SGHAT and CDR2 FQNNGV. The CDR3 has 14 amino acids. V lost 4 bases to trimming and J lost 10 bases; unmatched junction nucleotides: 7. In nucleotides, the CDR3 is TGTGCCAGCAGCTCGCTAAGCGGGAGGGGGGAGCAGTTCTTC. Its translation: CASSSLSGRGEQFF.

The rearrangement joins TRBV7-6 to TRBJ1-5; no clear D gene. CDR1 and CDR2 from the germline V gene are SGHVS and FNYEAQ. With 4 bases removed from V and 2 bases from J, the gap between germline ends came to 12 bases. This CDR3 spans 15 amino acids. The CDR3: CASSSGPEGNQPQHF. The CDR3 DNA reads TGTGCCAGCAGCTCCGGCCCCGAGGGCAATCAGCCCCAGCATTTT.

The genes are TRBV18 and TRBJ2-7, with D perhaps TRBD1 (6 bases). CDR1 is KGHSH and CDR2 is LQKENI in the germline V gene. This CDR3 is built from 14 residues. Trimming cost V 3 bases and J 3 bases, with 12 bases left between them. The CDR3 loop is CASSPGHTFYEQYF. The CDR3 coding sequence is TGTGCCAGCTCACCGGGACACACTTTCTACGAGCAGTACTTC.